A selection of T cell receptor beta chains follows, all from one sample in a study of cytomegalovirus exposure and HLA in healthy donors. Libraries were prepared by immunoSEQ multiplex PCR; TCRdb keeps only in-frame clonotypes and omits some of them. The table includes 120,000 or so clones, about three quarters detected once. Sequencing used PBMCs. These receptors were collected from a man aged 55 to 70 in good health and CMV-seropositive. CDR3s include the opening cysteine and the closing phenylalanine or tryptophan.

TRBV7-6,CASSQITGLSSYEQYF
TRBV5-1,CASAPGLAGEVYTDTQYF
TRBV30,CARGTNTGELFF
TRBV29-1,CSVRQNSNQPQHF
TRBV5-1,CASSWLVGSIQETQYF
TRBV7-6,CASSPGGNQPQHF
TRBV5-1,CASSLDAEGYTF
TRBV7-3,CASSLVGLMNTEAFF
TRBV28,CASRTPGQGVSGYTF
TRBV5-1,CASGTDTGELFF
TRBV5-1,CASSLSGDGYTF
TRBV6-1,CASSERGLFGAFF
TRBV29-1,CSAEGLTEAFF
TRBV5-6,CASSPGTGEYEQYF
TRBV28,CASSLRGGGLGNQPQHF
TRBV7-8,CASSQRRDRSRYNEQFF
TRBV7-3,CASSLLRETEAFF
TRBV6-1,CASSDAGLATTQYF
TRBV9,CASSSGLRAWNEQFF
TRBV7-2,CASSLDPGYEQYF
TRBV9,CASSGGQINTEAFF
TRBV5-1,CASSLAATNEKLFF